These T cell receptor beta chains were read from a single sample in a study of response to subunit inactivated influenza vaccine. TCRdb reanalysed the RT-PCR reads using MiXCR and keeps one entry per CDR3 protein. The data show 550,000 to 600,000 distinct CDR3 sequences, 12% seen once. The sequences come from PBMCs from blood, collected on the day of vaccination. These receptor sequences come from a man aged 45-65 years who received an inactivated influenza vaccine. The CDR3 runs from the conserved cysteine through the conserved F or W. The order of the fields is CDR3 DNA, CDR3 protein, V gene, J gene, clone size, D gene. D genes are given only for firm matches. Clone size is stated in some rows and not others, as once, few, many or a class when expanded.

cdr3_nt: TGTGCCATCGGTTCAGGGGACGACACTGAAGCTTTCTTT
cdr3_aa: CAIGSGDDTEAFF
v_call: TRBV10-3
j_call: TRBJ1-1
clone_size: few
d_call: .

cdr3_nt: TGCGCCAGCAGCCTAGGACAGGGCCCCAATGTTCGCGGCCAGCCCCAGCATTTT
cdr3_aa: CASSLGQGPNVRGQPQHF
v_call: TRBV4-1
j_call: TRBJ1-5
clone_size: many
d_call: TRBD1

cdr3_nt: TGTGCCAGCAGCCTTTGGGACAGGTCGGGTGAGCAGTACTTC
cdr3_aa: CASSLWDRSGEQYF
v_call: TRBV3-1
j_call: TRBJ2-7
clone_size: many
d_call: TRBD1

cdr3_nt: TGTGCCATCACCGGGACAGGGACCACTGAAGCTTTCTTT
cdr3_aa: CAITGTGTTEAFF
v_call: TRBV10-3
j_call: TRBJ1-1
clone_size: .
d_call: TRBD1

cdr3_nt: TGCAGTGCTAGAGAGACAGGGGTAGAGACCCAGTACTTC
cdr3_aa: CSARETGVETQYF
v_call: TRBV20-1
j_call: TRBJ2-5
clone_size: .
d_call: TRBD1

cdr3_nt: TGCGCCAGCAGCGCCGGGTCGGTGCAAGAGACCCAGTACTTC
cdr3_aa: CASSAGSVQETQYF
v_call: TRBV5-1
j_call: TRBJ2-5
clone_size: .
d_call: .

cdr3_nt: TGTGCCAGCAGCTTGGGACTAGCGAGCAGCGGCACCGGGGAGCTGTTTTTT
cdr3_aa: CASSLGLASSGTGELFF
v_call: TRBV7-2
j_call: TRBJ2-2
clone_size: .
d_call: TRBD2

cdr3_nt: TGTGCCAGCAGCCAGACTAGCGGGATTCAAGAGACCCAGTACTTC
cdr3_aa: CASSQTSGIQETQYF
v_call: TRBV7-9
j_call: TRBJ2-5
clone_size: few
d_call: TRBD2

cdr3_nt: TGTGCCAGCAGTTTATCGGGGACAGGTGGAAACACCATATATTTT
cdr3_aa: CASSLSGTGGNTIYF
v_call: TRBV27
j_call: TRBJ1-3
clone_size: .
d_call: TRBD1

cdr3_nt: TGTGCCAGCAGTTCGGGACTGAGCTCCTACAATGAGCAGTTCTTC
cdr3_aa: CASSSGLSSYNEQFF
v_call: TRBV27
j_call: TRBJ2-1
clone_size: .
d_call: .

cdr3_nt: TGCAGTGCCAAGGACAGGGGGTATTTCAATCAGCCCCAGCATTTT
cdr3_aa: CSAKDRGYFNQPQHF
v_call: TRBV20-1
j_call: TRBJ1-5
clone_size: few
d_call: TRBD1

cdr3_nt: TGTGCCATCAGTGCCTCAAGCGGGGGGGACTACAATGAGCAGTTCTTC
cdr3_aa: CAISASSGGDYNEQFF
v_call: TRBV10-3
j_call: TRBJ2-1
clone_size: .
d_call: TRBD2

cdr3_nt: TGTGCCAGCAGCTCCTCGGACAGGTCACGCAATTCACCCCTCCACTTT
cdr3_aa: CASSSSDRSRNSPLHF
v_call: TRBV6-5
j_call: TRBJ1-6
clone_size: few
d_call: TRBD1

cdr3_nt: TGTGCCAGCAGCCAAGATTGGGGAAACACCATATATTTT
cdr3_aa: CASSQDWGNTIYF
v_call: TRBV3-1
j_call: TRBJ1-3
clone_size: few
d_call: .

cdr3_nt: TGTGCCAGCAGCTTGTTTGGACTCTCCTACAATGAGCAGTTCTTC
cdr3_aa: CASSLFGLSYNEQFF
v_call: TRBV5-6
j_call: TRBJ2-1
clone_size: many
d_call: .

cdr3_nt: TGTGCCAGCAGTTACTCTACAGGGGGAAATGAGCAGTTCTTC
cdr3_aa: CASSYSTGGNEQFF
v_call: TRBV6-2/TRBV6-3
j_call: TRBJ2-1
clone_size: few
d_call: TRBD1

cdr3_nt: TGTGCCAGCAGCTTGCGGGGGCAAGGTGGAAACACCATATATTTT
cdr3_aa: CASSLRGQGGNTIYF
v_call: TRBV7-2
j_call: TRBJ1-3
clone_size: .
d_call: .

cdr3_nt: TGTGCCAGCAGCCACGAGAATAACTATGGCTACACCTTC
cdr3_aa: CASSHENNYGYTF
v_call: TRBV4-2
j_call: TRBJ1-2
clone_size: few
d_call: .

cdr3_nt: TGTGCCAGCAGTTCCAGACTAGCGGGAGGGCCGAGCACAGATACGCAGTATTTT
cdr3_aa: CASSSRLAGGPSTDTQYF
v_call: TRBV12-3/TRBV12-4
j_call: TRBJ2-3
clone_size: many
d_call: TRBD2

cdr3_nt: TGCAGCGTTGAAGTTCCCTCCGGGGACGAGCAGTACTTC
cdr3_aa: CSVEVPSGDEQYF
v_call: TRBV29-1
j_call: TRBJ2-7
clone_size: .
d_call: .

cdr3_nt: TGTGCCAGCAGTAAACTTTCAGGGGGCAATCAGCCCCAGCATTTT
cdr3_aa: CASSKLSGGNQPQHF
v_call: TRBV6-2/TRBV6-3
j_call: TRBJ1-5
clone_size: few
d_call: .

cdr3_nt: TGTGCCAGCAGCTTAGGATCTCAGGGAAGTCAGCCCCAGCATTTT
cdr3_aa: CASSLGSQGSQPQHF
v_call: TRBV7-6
j_call: TRBJ1-5
clone_size: few
d_call: .

cdr3_nt: TGCAGCGTTGTCACTCCGCGGGTGGAGACCCAGTACTTC
cdr3_aa: CSVVTPRVETQYF
v_call: TRBV29-1
j_call: TRBJ2-5
clone_size: many
d_call: .

cdr3_nt: TGCAGTGCTAGGGGACTAGCGGGAAACTACAATGAGCAGTTCTTC
cdr3_aa: CSARGLAGNYNEQFF
v_call: TRBV20-1
j_call: TRBJ2-1
clone_size: many
d_call: TRBD2

cdr3_nt: TGTGCCAGCAGGACACCCTCCTATAATTCACCCCTCCACTTT
cdr3_aa: CASRTPSYNSPLHF
v_call: TRBV27
j_call: TRBJ1-6
clone_size: many
d_call: .

cdr3_nt: TGTGCCAGCAGTTACAGGTACAGGGGGGGGAGCAATCAGCCCCAGCATTTT
cdr3_aa: CASSYRYRGGSNQPQHF
v_call: TRBV6-5
j_call: TRBJ1-5
clone_size: .
d_call: TRBD1

cdr3_nt: TGTGCCAGCACCCACGCGGGTCCGAATGAAAAACTGTTTTTT
cdr3_aa: CASTHAGPNEKLFF
v_call: TRBV6-1
j_call: TRBJ1-4
clone_size: few
d_call: .

cdr3_nt: TGTGCCAGCAGCTTAGCGGTGAGGGATGGCTACACCTTC
cdr3_aa: CASSLAVRDGYTF
v_call: TRBV7-2
j_call: TRBJ1-2
clone_size: .
d_call: .

cdr3_nt: TGTGCCAGCTCACCGGGGACAGTAGACACCGGGGAGCTGTTTTTT
cdr3_aa: CASSPGTVDTGELFF
v_call: TRBV18
j_call: TRBJ2-2
clone_size: few
d_call: TRBD1

cdr3_nt: TGCGCCAGCAGCTTGGGGAAGAGAGGAAACACCATATCTTTT
cdr3_aa: CASSLGKRGNTISF
v_call: TRBV5-1
j_call: TRBJ1-3
clone_size: .
d_call: .

cdr3_nt: TGCGCCAGCAGCCGGGACCCAGGTGGTAATCAGCCCCAGCATTTT
cdr3_aa: CASSRDPGGNQPQHF
v_call: TRBV5-1
j_call: TRBJ1-5
clone_size: many
d_call: .

cdr3_nt: TGCAGCGTCTATGACAGGGGGTACGAGCAGTACTTC
cdr3_aa: CSVYDRGYEQYF
v_call: TRBV29-1
j_call: TRBJ2-7
clone_size: .
d_call: TRBD1

cdr3_nt: TGTGCCAGCAGCTTAGGTTCGGGGGAAAAGACCCAGTACTTC
cdr3_aa: CASSLGSGEKTQYF
v_call: TRBV11-2
j_call: TRBJ2-5
clone_size: few
d_call: .

cdr3_nt: TGTGCCATCAGTGATGGAAGGGGGCTGGCAGATACGCAGTATTTT
cdr3_aa: CAISDGRGLADTQYF
v_call: TRBV10-3
j_call: TRBJ2-3
clone_size: few
d_call: TRBD1

cdr3_nt: TGTGCCAGCAGTTTCGAAACGGGAGGGAACACCGGGGAGCTGTTTTTT
cdr3_aa: CASSFETGGNTGELFF
v_call: TRBV6-2/TRBV6-3
j_call: TRBJ2-2
clone_size: few
d_call: TRBD2

cdr3_nt: TGTGCCACTACGACAGGCACCGTTTTTCGCTACACCTTC
cdr3_aa: CATTTGTVFRYTF
v_call: TRBV7-2
j_call: TRBJ1-2
clone_size: few
d_call: .

cdr3_nt: TGTGCCAGCAGCCAGGCGCAAATTCGAGACACCATATATTTT
cdr3_aa: CASSQAQIRDTIYF
v_call: TRBV16
j_call: TRBJ1-3
clone_size: .
d_call: .

cdr3_nt: TGCAGCGTTGAACACAGAAAAGGGACAGATACGCAGTATTTT
cdr3_aa: CSVEHRKGTDTQYF
v_call: TRBV29-1
j_call: TRBJ2-3
clone_size: few
d_call: .

cdr3_nt: TGTGCCAGCAGTTTTTACCCGGGACAGGTAACGTCGGATACGCAGTATTTT
cdr3_aa: CASSFYPGQVTSDTQYF
v_call: TRBV12-3/TRBV12-4
j_call: TRBJ2-3
clone_size: .
d_call: TRBD1

cdr3_nt: TGTGCCAGCAGTTTAGGGGGTGGGGCCCCCAATGAGCAGTTCTTC
cdr3_aa: CASSLGGGAPNEQFF
v_call: TRBV12-3/TRBV12-4
j_call: TRBJ2-1
clone_size: medium-sized
d_call: .

cdr3_nt: TGCAGTGCTATTGAGTTTATCTACGAGCAGTACTTC
cdr3_aa: CSAIEFIYEQYF
v_call: TRBV20-1
j_call: TRBJ2-7
clone_size: .
d_call: .

cdr3_nt: TGTGCCAGCAGTTTAGGAACAGGACTCGGGAATTCACCCCTCCACTTT
cdr3_aa: CASSLGTGLGNSPLHF
v_call: TRBV27
j_call: TRBJ1-6
clone_size: many
d_call: .

cdr3_nt: TGTGCCACCAGCCCGGCGTGGGGGCAGGCAGATACGCAGTATTTT
cdr3_aa: CATSPAWGQADTQYF
v_call: TRBV15
j_call: TRBJ2-3
clone_size: few
d_call: .

cdr3_nt: TGTGCCAGCAGTCTCCCCGCCGGTTTGAGGGAGACCCAGTACTTC
cdr3_aa: CASSLPAGLRETQYF
v_call: TRBV28
j_call: TRBJ2-5
clone_size: few
d_call: .

cdr3_nt: TGTGCCAGCAGCCCAACTAGCGGGAAATCCTACGAGCAGTACTTC
cdr3_aa: CASSPTSGKSYEQYF
v_call: TRBV28
j_call: TRBJ2-7
clone_size: few
d_call: TRBD2

cdr3_nt: TGTGCCAGCAGCCCAAACCCGGGACTAGCGGGAGGAGAGCAGTACTTC
cdr3_aa: CASSPNPGLAGGEQYF
v_call: TRBV7-2
j_call: TRBJ2-7
clone_size: few
d_call: TRBD2

cdr3_nt: TGTGCCAGCAGCCAGGGGGACGGGACCTACGAGCAGTACTTC
cdr3_aa: CASSQGDGTYEQYF
v_call: TRBV3-1
j_call: TRBJ2-7
clone_size: few
d_call: .

cdr3_nt: TGTGCCAGCAGTGAATTTGGATACAATGAGCAGTTCTTC
cdr3_aa: CASSEFGYNEQFF
v_call: TRBV25-1
j_call: TRBJ2-1
clone_size: .
d_call: .

cdr3_nt: TGCGCCAGCAGCCTGGGGGCGACGAAAACCTACGAGCAGTACTTC
cdr3_aa: CASSLGATKTYEQYF
v_call: TRBV5-1
j_call: TRBJ2-7
clone_size: few
d_call: .

cdr3_nt: TGTGCCAGCAGTCGGGCCCCGGGGGAGACCCAGTACTTC
cdr3_aa: CASSRAPGETQYF
v_call: TRBV2
j_call: TRBJ2-5
clone_size: .
d_call: .

cdr3_nt: TGCAGTGCTAGAGATGGTGGGAGGGCCGACAATGAGCAGTTCTTC
cdr3_aa: CSARDGGRADNEQFF
v_call: TRBV20-1
j_call: TRBJ2-1
clone_size: few
d_call: TRBD2

cdr3_nt: TGTGCCATCAGTGAGCCCCCCAAAGGAGGGCGAAATCAGCCCCAGCATTTT
cdr3_aa: CAISEPPKGGRNQPQHF
v_call: TRBV10-3
j_call: TRBJ1-5
clone_size: .
d_call: .